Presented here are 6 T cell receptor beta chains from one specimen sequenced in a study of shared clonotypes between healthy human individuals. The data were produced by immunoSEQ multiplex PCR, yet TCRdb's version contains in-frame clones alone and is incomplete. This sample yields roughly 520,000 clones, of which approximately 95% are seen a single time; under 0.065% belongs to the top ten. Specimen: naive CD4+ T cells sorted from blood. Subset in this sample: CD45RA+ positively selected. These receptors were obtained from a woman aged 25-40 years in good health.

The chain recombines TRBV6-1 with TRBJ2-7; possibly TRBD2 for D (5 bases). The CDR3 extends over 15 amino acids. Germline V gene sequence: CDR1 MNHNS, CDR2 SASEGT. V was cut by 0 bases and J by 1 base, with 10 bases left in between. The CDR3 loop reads CASSEASGGSYEQYF. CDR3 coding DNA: TGTGCCAGCAGTGAAGCGAGCGGCGGTTCCTACGAGCAGTACTTC.

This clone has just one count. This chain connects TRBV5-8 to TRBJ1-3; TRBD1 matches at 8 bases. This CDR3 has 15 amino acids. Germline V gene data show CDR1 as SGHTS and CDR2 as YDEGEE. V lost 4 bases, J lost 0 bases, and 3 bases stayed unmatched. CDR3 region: CASSRDRSSGNTIYF. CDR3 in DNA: TGTGCCAGCAGCCGGGACAGGAGCTCTGGAAACACCATATATTTT. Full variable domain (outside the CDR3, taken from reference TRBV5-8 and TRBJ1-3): EAGVTQSPTHLIKTRGQQATLRCSPISGHTSVYWYQQALGLGLQFLLWYDEGEERNRGNFPPRFSGRQFPNYSSELNVNALELEDSALYLCASSRDRSSGNTIYFGEGSWLTVV.

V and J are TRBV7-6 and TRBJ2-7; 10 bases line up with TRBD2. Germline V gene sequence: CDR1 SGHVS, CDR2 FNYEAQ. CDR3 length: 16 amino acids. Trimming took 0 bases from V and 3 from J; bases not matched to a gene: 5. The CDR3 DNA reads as TGTGCCAGCAGCTTAGCGACTAGCGGGCCTTACTACGAGCAGTACTTC. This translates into CASSLATSGPYYEQYF.

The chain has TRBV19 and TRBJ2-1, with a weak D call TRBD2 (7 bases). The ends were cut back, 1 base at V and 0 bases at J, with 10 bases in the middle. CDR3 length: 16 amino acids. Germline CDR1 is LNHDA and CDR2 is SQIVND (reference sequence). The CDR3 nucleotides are TGTGCCAGTAGTATAGGCGGGGGCACCTCCTACAATGAGCAGTTCTTC. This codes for CASSIGGGTSYNEQFF. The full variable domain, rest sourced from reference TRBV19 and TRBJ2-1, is DGGITQSPKYLFRKEGQNVTLSCEQNLNHDAMYWYRQDPGQGLRLIYYSQIVNDFQKGDIAEGYSVSREKKESFPLTVTSAQKNPTAFYLCASSIGGGTSYNEQFFGPGTRLTVL.

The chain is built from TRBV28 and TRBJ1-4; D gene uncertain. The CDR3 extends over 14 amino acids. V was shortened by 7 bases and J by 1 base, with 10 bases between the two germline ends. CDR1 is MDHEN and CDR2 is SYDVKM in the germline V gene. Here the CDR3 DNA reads TGTGCCAGCAAAAAGGACCGAACTAATGAAAAACTGTTTTTT. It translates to CASKKDRTNEKLFF.

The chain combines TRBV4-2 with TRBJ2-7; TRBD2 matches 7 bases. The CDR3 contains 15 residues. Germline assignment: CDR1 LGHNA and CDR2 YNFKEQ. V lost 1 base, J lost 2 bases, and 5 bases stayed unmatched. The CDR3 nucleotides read TGTGCCAGCAGCCAAGTTGAGGGGAGGGCCTACGAGCAGTACTTC. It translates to CASSQVEGRAYEQYF.